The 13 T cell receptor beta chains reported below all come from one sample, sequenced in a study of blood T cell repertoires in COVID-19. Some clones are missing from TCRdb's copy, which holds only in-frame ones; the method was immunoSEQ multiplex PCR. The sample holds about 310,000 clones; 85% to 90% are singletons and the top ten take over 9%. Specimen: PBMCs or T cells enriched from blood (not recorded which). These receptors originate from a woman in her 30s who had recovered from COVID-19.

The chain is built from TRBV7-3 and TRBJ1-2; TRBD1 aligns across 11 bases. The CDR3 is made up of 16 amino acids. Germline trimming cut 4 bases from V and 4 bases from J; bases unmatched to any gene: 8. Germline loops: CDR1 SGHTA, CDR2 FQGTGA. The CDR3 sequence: CASSSYGQGATYGYTF. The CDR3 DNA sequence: TGTGCCAGCAGCTCCTATGGACAGGGGGCCACCTATGGCTACACCTTC.

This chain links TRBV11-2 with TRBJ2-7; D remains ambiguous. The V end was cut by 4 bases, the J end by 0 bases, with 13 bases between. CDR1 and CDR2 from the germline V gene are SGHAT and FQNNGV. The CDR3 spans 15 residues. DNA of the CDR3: TGTGCCAGCAGCTCAGAGCTATTAAGCTCCTACGAGCAGTACTTC. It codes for CASSSELLSSYEQYF.

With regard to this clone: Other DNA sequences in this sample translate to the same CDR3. The CDR3 sequence is CSARREKLFF. The CDR3 coding sequence is TGCAGTGCTCGTCGGGAAAAACTGTTTTTT. V is TRBV20-1 and J is TRBJ1-4; D is unclear. Germline CDR1 and CDR2: DFQATT and SNEGSKA (reference sequence). V shed 5 bases and J shed 8 bases, with 6 bases lying between them. CDR3 length: 10 amino acids.

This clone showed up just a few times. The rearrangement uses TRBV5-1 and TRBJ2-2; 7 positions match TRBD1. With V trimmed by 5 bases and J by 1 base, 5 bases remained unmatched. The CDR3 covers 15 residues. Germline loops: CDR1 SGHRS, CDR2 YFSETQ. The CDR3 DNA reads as TGCGCCAGCAGTTATGGGACAGAGAACACCGGGGAGCTGTTTTTT. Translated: CASSYGTENTGELFF.

CDR3 protein: CASSPLTVQETQYF. The CDR3 coding sequence is TGTGCCAGCAGTCCCTTGACAGTTCAAGAGACCCAGTACTTC. The genes are TRBV2 and TRBJ2-5; possible D gene TRBD1, 5 bases. From germline, CDR1 is SNHLY and CDR2 FYNNEI. CDR3 length: 14 amino acids. V gave up 5 bases and J gave up 2 bases, with 12 bases separating them.

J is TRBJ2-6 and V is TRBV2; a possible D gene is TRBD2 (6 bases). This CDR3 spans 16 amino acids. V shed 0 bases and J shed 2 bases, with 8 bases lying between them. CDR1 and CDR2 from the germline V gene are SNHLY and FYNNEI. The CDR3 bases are TGTGCCAGCAGTGAAGCGCGGGGAACTGGGGCCAACGTCCTGACTTTC. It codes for CASSEARGTGANVLTF.

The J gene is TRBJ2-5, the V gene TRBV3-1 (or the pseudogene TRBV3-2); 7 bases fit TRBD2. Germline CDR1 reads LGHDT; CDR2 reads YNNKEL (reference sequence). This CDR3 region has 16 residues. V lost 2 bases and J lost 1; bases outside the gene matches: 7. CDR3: CASSQRGLPSQETQYF. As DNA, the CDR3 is TGTGCCAGCAGCCAAAGGGGACTACCGTCCCAAGAGACCCAGTACTTC.

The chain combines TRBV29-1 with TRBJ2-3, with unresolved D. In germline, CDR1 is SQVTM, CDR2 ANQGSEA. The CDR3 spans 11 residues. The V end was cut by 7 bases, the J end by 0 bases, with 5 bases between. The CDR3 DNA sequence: TGCAGCGGAGGAAGCACAGATACGCAGTATTTT. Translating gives CSGGSTDTQYF.

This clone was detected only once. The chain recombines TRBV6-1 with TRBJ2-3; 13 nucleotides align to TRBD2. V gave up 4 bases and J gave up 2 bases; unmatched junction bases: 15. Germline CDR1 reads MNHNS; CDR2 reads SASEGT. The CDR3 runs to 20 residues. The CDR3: CASSANLTPGLAGSTDTQYF. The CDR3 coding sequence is TGTGCCAGCAGTGCGAACCTCACCCCGGGACTAGCGGGATCCACAGATACGCAGTATTTT.

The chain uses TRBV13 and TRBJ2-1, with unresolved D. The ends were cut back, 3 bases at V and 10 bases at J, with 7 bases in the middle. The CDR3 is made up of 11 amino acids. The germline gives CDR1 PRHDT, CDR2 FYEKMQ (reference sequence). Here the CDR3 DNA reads TGTGCCAGCAGCTTTAGAAGCGAGCAGTTCTTC. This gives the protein CASSFRSEQFF.

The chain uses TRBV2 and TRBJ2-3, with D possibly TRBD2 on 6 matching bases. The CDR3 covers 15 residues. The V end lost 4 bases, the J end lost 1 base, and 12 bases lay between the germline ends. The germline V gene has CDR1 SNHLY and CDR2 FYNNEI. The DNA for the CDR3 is TGTGCCAGCAGTGTTATCGGAGGGGGCACAGATACGCAGTATTTT. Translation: CASSVIGGGTDTQYF.

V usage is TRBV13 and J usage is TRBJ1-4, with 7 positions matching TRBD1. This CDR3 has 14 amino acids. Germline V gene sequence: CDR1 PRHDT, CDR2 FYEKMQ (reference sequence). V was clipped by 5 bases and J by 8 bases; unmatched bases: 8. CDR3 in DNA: TGTGCCAGCAGCCAAAGGACAGGTGGGGAAAAACTGTTTTTT. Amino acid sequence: CASSQRTGGEKLFF.

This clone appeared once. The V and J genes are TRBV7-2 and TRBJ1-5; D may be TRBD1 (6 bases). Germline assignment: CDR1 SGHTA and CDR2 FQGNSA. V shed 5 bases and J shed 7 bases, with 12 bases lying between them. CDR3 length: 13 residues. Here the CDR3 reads CASSRMTGQPQHF. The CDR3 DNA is TGTGCCAGCAGCAGGATGACAGGACAGCCCCAGCATTTT.